The 28 T cell receptor beta chains below were found in one sample sequenced in a study of T cell responses to AZD1222 COVID-19 vaccine. Assay: immunoSEQ multiplex PCR; the TCRdb copy retains only in-frame clones and omits some. The repertoire holds roughly 160,000 clones, with 85% to 90% as singletons. Sequenced here: peripheral blood, sampled on day 0 of AZD1222 vaccination. The receptors were sampled from an adult in good health.

This clone was recorded a few times. The chain recombines TRBV6-5 with TRBJ1-4; 11 bases map to TRBD1. This CDR3 is built from 15 residues. Germline CDR1 is MNHEY and CDR2 is SVGAGI. V was clipped by 5 bases and J by 5 bases; unmatched bases: 4. The DNA for the CDR3 is TGTGCCAGCAGTCCCGGGACAGGGGGGAATGAAAAACTGTTTTTT. Protein sequence: CASSPGTGGNEKLFF.

The rearrangement joins TRBV7-2 to TRBJ1-5; 8 nucleotides match TRBD1. The CDR3 contains 16 residues. With 5 bases clipped from V and 6 bases from J, the junction kept 12 bases outside the gene matches. The germline V gene encodes CDR1 SGHTA and CDR2 FQGNSA. The CDR3 region has the DNA TGTGCCAGCAGCACCGGCGGGGACAGGCGCGTTCAGCCCCAGCATTTT. Residues: CASSTGGDRRVQPQHF.

V and J are TRBV4-2 and TRBJ1-2, with TRBD1 matching over 7 bases. This CDR3 is 17 amino acids long. V gave up 0 bases and J gave up 8 bases; unmatched junction bases: 15. From germline, CDR1 is LGHNA and CDR2 YNFKEQ. CDR3 residues: CASSQEVGGGGGRGYTF. The CDR3, as DNA: TGTGCCAGCAGCCAAGAGGTAGGGGGCGGAGGGGGACGCGGCTACACCTTC.

The genes are TRBV14 and TRBJ2-3; 8 bases agree with TRBD2. With V trimmed by 5 bases and J by 1 base, 2 bases remained unmatched. Germline values: CDR1 SGHDN, CDR2 FVKESK. CDR3 size: 14 residues. CDR3 loop: CASSNGGGTDTQYF. For the CDR3, the DNA is TGTGCCAGCAGCAACGGGGGGGGCACAGATACGCAGTATTTT.

The chain recombines TRBV6-2 or TRBV6-3 with TRBJ1-5, with D possibly matching TRBD1 (5 bases). CDR1 and CDR2 (germline): MNHEY, SVGEGT. This CDR3 has 15 amino acids. The V end lost 5 bases, the J end lost 2 bases, and 13 bases lay between the germline ends. The CDR3 DNA is TGTGCCAGCAGTGATGACAGTGTCGGCAATCAGCCCCAGCATTTT. Translation: CASSDDSVGNQPQHF.

The chain has TRBV7-9 and TRBJ1-4; 7 nucleotides line up with TRBD1. The germline V gene has CDR1 SEHNR and CDR2 FQNEAQ (reference sequence). V lost 1 base and J lost 6; bases outside the gene matches: 5. The CDR3 is made up of 15 amino acids. CDR3 nucleotide sequence: TGTGCCAGCAGCTTAGACAGGGGTCTGGATGAAAAACTGTTTTTT. Protein: CASSLDRGLDEKLFF. The entire variable domain, with the rest obtained from reference TRBV7-9 and TRBJ1-4, is as follows: DTGVSQNPRHKITKRGQNVTFRCDPISEHNRLYWYRQTLGQGPEFLTYFQNEAQLEKSRLLSDRFSAERPKGSFSTLEIQRTEQGDSAMYLCASSLDRGLDEKLFFGSGTQLSVL.

The V gene is TRBV7-3, the J gene TRBJ1-1; maybe TRBD1 (5 bases). V shed 3 bases and J shed 1 base, with 12 bases lying between them. Germline V lookup: CDR1 SGHTA, CDR2 FQGTGA. The CDR3 has 15 amino acids. CDR3 in DNA: TGTGCCAGCAGCTTGGCGGGGCAGGGGAACACTGAAGCTTTCTTT. Its protein is CASSLAGQGNTEAFF.

The chain carries TRBV4-3 and TRBJ2-2; no definite D call. Germline-derived CDR1 and CDR2 are LGHNA and YSLEER. This CDR3 is built from 14 residues. Trimming removed 0 bases at V and 5 bases at J, with 7 bases between. The CDR3 loop is CASSQDGGTGELFF. The DNA of the CDR3 is TGCGCCAGCAGCCAAGACGGTGGGACCGGGGAGCTGTTTTTT.

J is TRBJ1-1 and V is TRBV20-1, with D possibly TRBD1 on 6 matching bases. Germline V lookup: CDR1 DFQATT, CDR2 SNEGSKA (reference sequence). V lost 3 bases, J lost 4 bases, and 18 bases lay in between. This CDR3 contains 15 residues. CDR3 nucleotides: TGCAGTGCTAGTAAAGTCAGGGGCGGATTCACTGAAGCTTTCTTT. Protein: CSASKVRGGFTEAFF.

The gene calls are TRBV5-6 and TRBJ2-2; 11 bases agree with TRBD2. The V segment lost 0 bases and the J segment 5 bases; nucleotides outside the gene matches: 0. The germline V gene has CDR1 SGHDT and CDR2 YYEEEE. CDR3 size: 15 residues. The CDR3 nucleotides read TGTGCCAGCAGCTTGGGACTAGCGGGGACCGGGGAGCTGTTTTTT. Its translation: CASSLGLAGTGELFF. Based on the CDR3 plus reference TRBV5-6 and TRBJ2-2, the full variable domain is DAGVTQSPTHLIKTRGQQVTLRCSPKSGHDTVSWYQQALGQGPQFIFQYYEEEERQRGNFPDRFSGHQFPNYSSELNVNALLLGDSALYLCASSLGLAGTGELFFGEGSRLTVL.

The chain has TRBV7-8 and TRBJ1-3; no clear D gene. This CDR3 has 14 residues. Germline V gene lookup returns CDR1 SGHVS and CDR2 FQNEAQ. Trimming left V 5 bases short and J 2 bases short, with 10 bases between. CDR3 coding DNA: TGTGCCAGCAGCGAGGGTGTGACTGGAAACACCATATATTTT. Translated: CASSEGVTGNTIYF. Drawing the rest from reference TRBV7-8 and TRBJ1-3, the complete variable domain is GAGVSQSPRYKVAKRGQDVALRCDPISGHVSLFWYQQALGQGPEFLTYFQNEAQLDKSGLPSDRFFAERPEGSVSTLKIQRTQQEDSAVYLCASSEGVTGNTIYFGEGSWLTVV.

V usage is TRBV11-3 and J usage is TRBJ2-3; perhaps TRBD1 as D (6 bases). V was pared by 2 bases and J by 7 bases, with 13 bases between. Germline CDR1 and CDR2: SGHNT and YENEEA. The CDR3 contains 14 residues. CDR3 region: CASSLKGVVNTQYF. CDR3 DNA sequence: TGTGCCAGCAGCTTAAAGGGGGTCGTGAATACGCAGTATTTT.

This clone was seen once. CDR3 sequence: CASSSFQGGETQYF. The CDR3 DNA is TGTGCCAGCAGTTCCTTCCAGGGGGGGGAGACCCAGTACTTC. The V and J genes are TRBV6-5 and TRBJ2-5; the D call may be TRBD1 or TRBD2 (7 bases each). Trimming pared 4 bases from V and 5 bases from J, leaving 14 bases between. The CDR3 totals 14 residues. CDR1 and CDR2 (germline): MNHEY, SVGAGI.

This clone was counted once. This sequence joins TRBV15 and TRBJ2-7; 8 bases are shared with TRBD1. J lost 1 base, V lost 0 bases, and 2 bases had no gene match. Germline values: CDR1 LNHNV, CDR2 YYDKDF (reference sequence). The CDR3 is made up of 15 amino acids. The CDR3, as DNA: TGTGCCACCAGCAGAGAGAGGACAGGGTCCTACGAGCAGTACTTC. Translated, it gives CATSRERTGSYEQYF.

This chain uses TRBV28 with TRBJ2-7, with D possibly being TRBD2 (5 bases). V shed 3 bases and J shed 0 bases, with 6 bases lying between them. In germline, CDR1 is MDHEN, CDR2 SYDVKM. CDR3 length: 13 amino acids. CDR3 sequence: CASSFGLSYEQYF. CDR3 in DNA: TGTGCCAGCAGTTTTGGACTCTCCTACGAGCAGTACTTC. The whole variable domain, filled in from reference TRBV28 and TRBJ2-7, reads DVKVTQSSRYLVKRTGEKVFLECVQDMDHENMFWYRQDPGLGLRLIYFSYDVKMKEKGDIPEGYSVSREKKERFSLILESASTNQTSMYLCASSFGLSYEQYFGPGTRLTVT.

The chain links TRBV29-1 to TRBJ2-1; D assignment may be TRBD1 or TRBD2 (6 bases each). The germline V gene encodes CDR1 SQVTM and CDR2 ANQGSEA. Trimming shortened V by 3 bases and J by 9 bases, and 15 bases separated the two germline ends. The CDR3 spans 13 residues. In DNA form, the CDR3 reads TGCAGCGTTGAGTGGGGGGCCTCACGTGAGCAGTTCTTC. Translation: CSVEWGASREQFF.

This clone was counted a few times. In DNA, the CDR3 is TGTGCCAGCAGCCCCGGGACGTCGTATAATTCACCCCTCCACTTT. Its translation is CASSPGTSYNSPLHF. The chain couples TRBV9 to TRBJ1-6; tentative D call: TRBD1 (5 bases). Trimming removed 4 bases at V and 4 bases at J, with 12 bases between. The CDR3 spans 15 residues. CDR1 is SGDLS and CDR2 is YYNGEE in the germline V gene.

The chain recombines TRBV9 with TRBJ2-1, with D perhaps TRBD1 (5 bases). Trimming stripped 8 bases from V and 9 bases from J, with 12 bases between. CDR3 length: 11 amino acids. CDR1 is SGDLS and CDR2 is YYNGEE in the germline V gene. The CDR3 sequence: CASGASSEQFF. The CDR3 bases are TGTGCCAGTGGGGCTAGTAGTGAGCAGTTCTTC. The full variable domain, rest sourced from reference TRBV9 and TRBJ2-1, is DSGVTQTPKHLITATGQRVTLRCSPRSGDLSVYWYQQSLDQGLQFLIQYYNGEERAKGNILERFSAQQFPDLHSELNLSSLELGDSALYFCASGASSEQFFGPGTRLTVL.

The chain couples TRBV18 to TRBJ1-1; 10 nucleotides agree with TRBD1. The CDR3 length is 15 residues. The trim removed 3 bases at V and 4 bases at J, leaving 5 bases unmatched. Germline V gene lookup returns CDR1 KGHSH and CDR2 LQKENI. The CDR3 reads CASSPGTGEGTEAFF. CDR3 nucleotide sequence: TGTGCCAGCTCACCTGGGACAGGGGAGGGCACTGAAGCTTTCTTT.

This sequence joins TRBV6-2 or TRBV6-3 and TRBJ1-5, with TRBD1 matching 7 bases. Germline trimming cut 2 bases from V and 7 bases from J; bases unmatched to any gene: 8. Germline CDR1 MNHEY, CDR2 SVGEGT. There are 15 residues in the CDR3. CDR3 sequence (DNA): TGTGCCAGCAGTTACAAAGGGGGCTGGGTCCAGCCCCAGCATTTT. It specifies CASSYKGGWVQPQHF.

This sequence joins TRBV27 and TRBJ1-5, with D tentatively TRBD1 (5 bases). CDR1 and CDR2 from the germline V gene are MNHEY and SMNVEV (reference sequence). The CDR3 totals 16 residues. Trimming left V 2 bases short and J 0 bases short, with 11 bases between. The DNA for the CDR3 is TGTGCCAGCAGTTTAAGAGGGGATTATAGCAATCAGCCCCAGCATTTT. The encoded protein is CASSLRGDYSNQPQHF.

The chain links TRBV5-8 to TRBJ2-2, with D maybe TRBD1 (6 bases). Germline lookup yields CDR1 SGHTS and CDR2 YDEGEE. CDR3 length: 17 amino acids. The germline V and J ends were trimmed by 4 bases and 0 bases, with 16 bases remaining between them. The CDR3 reads CASSPYRDTTNTGELFF. CDR3 nucleotide sequence: TGTGCCAGCAGCCCGTACCGGGACACGACGAACACCGGGGAGCTGTTTTTT.

This rearrangement joins TRBV30 to TRBJ1-5; D may be TRBD1 (6 bases). CDR3 length equals 16 residues. V dropped 0 bases and J dropped 2 bases, with 14 bases sitting between them. CDR1 is GTSNPN, CDR2 SVGIG, per germline (reference sequence). DNA of the CDR3: TGTGCCTGGAGTGTCCCTGGCAGGGGAGGCAATCAGCCCCAGCATTTT. It yields the protein CAWSVPGRGGNQPQHF.

This clone was detected only a few times. V gene TRBV28 combines with J gene TRBJ1-2; the match to TRBD1 covers 9 bases. The CDR3 consists of 14 residues. V gave up 5 bases and J gave up 6 bases; unmatched junction bases: 7. Germline V lookup: CDR1 MDHEN, CDR2 SYDVKM. The CDR3 DNA follows: TGTGCCAGCAGTCTGGGACAGGGCCGTAATGGCTACACCTTC. Translated: CASSLGQGRNGYTF.

The chain links TRBV5-1 to TRBJ2-3; no clear D. The V gene's germline CDR1 is SGHRS and CDR2 YFSETQ. The CDR3 contains 13 residues. Trimming removed 0 bases at V and 0 bases at J, with 2 bases between. The CDR3 sequence is CASSLGSTDTQYF. CDR3 sequence (DNA): TGCGCCAGCAGCTTGGGCAGCACAGATACGCAGTATTTT.

In DNA form, the CDR3 reads TGCGCCAGCAGCCTCTCCTGGGGGGGAACAGGAAACACCATATATTTT. Translation: CASSLSWGGTGNTIYF. The chain is built from TRBV4-3 and TRBJ1-3; D possibly corresponds to TRBD1 (5 bases). Looked up from germline, CDR1 is LGHNA and CDR2 is YSLEER. The CDR3 totals 16 residues. V was cut by 4 bases and J by 4 bases, with 17 bases left in between.

This rearrangement joins TRBV6-2 or TRBV6-3 to TRBJ1-1; a weak D match, TRBD1 (5 bases). The CDR3 is made up of 14 amino acids. CDR1 and CDR2 (germline): MNHEY, SVGEGT. Trimming removed 2 bases at V and 3 bases at J, with 10 bases between. The CDR3 region has the DNA TGTGCCAGCAGTTACGGGGGTCCCCACACTGAAGCTTTCTTT. Translation: CASSYGGPHTEAFF.

V gene TRBV7-2 combines with J gene TRBJ1-2; no reliable D call. The CDR3 loop spans 12 amino acids. V was trimmed by 7 bases and J by 1 base, leaving 7 bases between them. CDR1 SGHTA and CDR2 FQGNSA come from the germline V gene. CDR3: CASTTLNYGYTF. The DNA of the CDR3 is TGTGCCAGCACTACACTTAACTATGGCTACACCTTC.